The clone carrying this T cell receptor beta chain was found many times. The record originates from a study of patients and donors after allogeneic stem cell transplantation. Trimming took off 2 bases at V and 5 bases at J, with 13 bases between the two ends. Per germline, CDR1 SQVTM and CDR2 ANQGSEA. CDR3 length equals 13 residues. TCRdb itself ran the RT-PCR reads through MiXCR, one entry per CDR3 protein. The sample consists of roughly 250,000 distinct CDR3 sequences, around 14% of them appearing once. The chain carries TRBV29-1 and TRBJ2-7; TRBD1 might be the D (6 bases). What was sequenced was blood, either unsorted or a sorted T cell fraction (not recorded which). The sequence came from a human donor who was either an allogeneic HSCT recipient or a stem cell or donor lymphocyte infusion donor (not recorded which). It is not recorded whose cells these are; they may come from a transplant donor. The CDR3, as DNA: TGCAGCGTTGAAAGCGACAGGAGGAACGAGCAGTACTTC. It codes for CSVESDRRNEQYF.